These 17 T cell receptor beta chains share one sample of origin, sequenced in a study of blood T cells in healthy people across ages. Combining a sample-barcoded 5' primer with a J-beta primer mix, a second PCR ran for roughly 7 to 11 cycles. MiXCR was run by TCRdb on the 5' RACE reads, yielding one entry per CDR3 protein. The sample has 1.5 million to 2 million distinct CDR3 sequences; 28% are singletons. Sequenced material: blood. The receptor source for this set is a woman aged 25-40 years in good health.

A remark on this clonotype: Germline and junction disagree at one end, which may indicate a read error. The V call is TRBV5-1, the J call TRBJ2-7; TRBD1 matches 9 bases. Per germline, CDR1 SGHRS and CDR2 YFSETQ. The CDR3 extends over 14 amino acids. CDR3 sequence reads: CASGLQGASCEQYF. The CDR3 bases are TGCGCCAGCGGCTTACAGGGGGCTTCGTGCGAGCAGTACTTC.

Comment on this clonotype: The junction departs from the called germline gene at one end, perhaps through a read error. The chain combines TRBV9 with TRBJ2-1; TRBD2 matches 12 bases. Germline-derived CDR1 and CDR2 are SGDLS and YYNGEE. CDR3 length: 18 residues. The CDR3 DNA reads as TGTGCCAGCAGTGTGACTAGCGGGAGCAAAGCGAGGTACAACGAGCAGTTCTTC. Protein product: CASSVTSGSKARYNEQFF.

This rearrangement joins TRBV10-3 to TRBJ1-2, with 9 bases aligning to TRBD1. Germline assignment: CDR1 ENHRY and CDR2 SYGVKD. Germline trimming cut 4 bases from V and 4 bases from J; bases unmatched to any gene: 4. The CDR3 consists of 14 residues. CDR3 loop: CAISANRGPYGYTF. As DNA, the CDR3 is TGTGCCATCAGTGCAAACAGGGGGCCCTATGGCTACACCTTC.

The chain uses TRBV6-1 and TRBJ2-3, with D possibly being TRBD1 or TRBD2 (5 bases each). Trimming cost V 2 bases and J 8 bases, with 14 bases left between them. The CDR3 is 14 residues long. Germline CDR1 is MNHNS and CDR2 is SASEGT. CDR3 loop: CASSERRGESTQYF. DNA for the CDR3: TGTGCCAGCAGTGAAAGAAGGGGAGAGTCTACGCAGTATTTT.

This clonotype has a handful of counts. The CDR3 sequence: CASSRNDRGTQYF. The DNA of the CDR3 is TGTGCCAGCAGTCGAAACGACAGGGGCACGCAGTATTTT. The chain carries TRBV12-3 or TRBV12-4 and TRBJ2-3; 8 bases align to TRBD1. V shed 5 bases and J 9 bases; nucleotides not matched to a gene: 7. This CDR3 has 13 amino acids.

The J gene is TRBJ2-7, the V gene TRBV9, with D tentatively TRBD2 (6 bases). The CDR3 extends over 16 amino acids. Germline values: CDR1 SGDLS, CDR2 YYNGEE. V was pared by 3 bases and J by 7 bases, with 23 bases between. In DNA form, the CDR3 reads TGTGCCAGCAGCGCCGCTAGCGCCCCTTCTCACAATGAGCAGTACTTC. Its translation is CASSAASAPSHNEQYF.

Turning to this clonotype: One base away lies a much larger clone, so this may be a sequencing read error. V gene TRBV4-1 combines with J gene TRBJ2-5; 7 bases align to TRBD2. Per the germline V gene, CDR1 is MGHRA and CDR2 is YSYEKL. The CDR3 runs 15 residues. Unmatched junction bases numbered 10, after V lost 0 bases and J lost 9 bases. CDR3: CASSQDRTGGKAQYF. The CDR3 region has the DNA TGCGCCAGCAGCCAAGACCGGACGGGGGGAAAGGCCCAGTACTTC.

At least ten counts were recorded for this clonotype. The rearrangement joins TRBV12-3 or TRBV12-4 to TRBJ2-7; possible D gene TRBD1, 6 bases. The CDR3 has 15 amino acids. Trimming left V 2 bases short and J 6 bases short, with 17 bases between. The CDR3, as DNA: TGTGCCAGCAGTTTAATTTGGGGGCGTCTCTCCGAGCAGTACTTC. It is translated as CASSLIWGRLSEQYF.

There are a few counts of this clonotype. This chain joins TRBV12-3 or TRBV12-4 and TRBJ2-3; TRBD2 is a possible D gene (6 bases). V was trimmed by 5 bases and J by 3 bases, leaving 12 bases between them. The CDR3 length is 14 residues. In DNA form, the CDR3 reads TGTGCCAGCAGTCTCCGCGGGACTACAGATACGCAGTATTTT. It specifies CASSLRGTTDTQYF.

This clonotype was found a few times. The V call is TRBV2, the J call TRBJ2-7; no definite D call. This CDR3 is built from 13 residues. V gave up 4 bases and J gave up 6 bases, with 13 bases separating them. Germline V lookup: CDR1 SNHLY, CDR2 FYNNEI. This chain's CDR3 is CASSGHPASEQYF. The CDR3 nucleotides read TGTGCCAGCAGTGGTCACCCAGCGAGCGAGCAGTACTTC.

The rearrangement uses TRBV4-1 and TRBJ2-1; TRBD1 matches at 7 bases. Germline V gene lookup returns CDR1 MGHRA and CDR2 YSYEKL. V gave up 7 bases and J gave up 0 bases; unmatched junction bases: 15. This CDR3 contains 18 residues. CDR3 DNA: TGCGCCAGCAACTCACTGACAGGGTTTCCAAGCTCCTACAATGAGCAGTTCTTC. This translates into CASNSLTGFPSSYNEQFF.

This clonotype was seen only a few times. This chain links TRBV29-1 with TRBJ1-2; TRBD1 matches at 10 bases. Germline CDR1 is SQVTM and CDR2 is ANQGSEA. The CDR3 has 14 residues. The ends lost 3 bases at V and 6 bases at J; junction bases unmatched: 7. The CDR3 is CSVDIGGQGHGYTF. For the CDR3, the DNA is TGCAGCGTTGATATCGGGGGACAGGGGCATGGCTACACCTTC.

On this clonotype: One base away lies a much larger clone, so this may be a sequencing read error. This chain connects TRBV6-5 to TRBJ2-5; D gene unclear. CDR3 size: 13 residues. Germline CDR1 reads MNHEY; CDR2 reads SVGAGI. The CDR3 nucleotides are TGTACCAGCAGGAAAACCGAGGCAAAGACCCAGTACTTC. Translating it yields CTSRKTEAKTQYF.

This clonotype was observed a handful of times. V gene TRBV5-1 combines with J gene TRBJ2-5; D call uncertain. Germline V gene lookup returns CDR1 SGHRS and CDR2 YFSETQ. This CDR3 region has 13 residues. Deletions cut 4 bases from V and 5 bases from J, with 12 bases between. The CDR3 DNA reads as TGCGCCAGCAGCCTCCCTAATTCGGAGACCCAGTACTTC. It encodes CASSLPNSETQYF.

The gene calls are TRBV20-1 and TRBJ1-1, with D perhaps matching TRBD1 (5 bases). Trimming took off 6 bases at V and 4 bases at J, with 12 bases between the two ends. CDR1 DFQATT and CDR2 SNEGSKA come from the germline V gene (reference sequence). The CDR3 has 12 amino acids. CDR3 in amino acids: CSASNGGTEAFF. CDR3 DNA sequence: TGCAGTGCCTCGAATGGGGGCACTGAAGCTTTCTTT.

The chain employs TRBV5-1 and TRBJ2-3, with D maybe TRBD2 (6 bases). V lost 8 bases to trimming and J lost 0 bases, with 13 bases between them. The CDR3 length is 14 residues. The germline CDR1 and CDR2 sequences are SGHRS and YFSETQ. CDR3 bases: TGCGCCAGTCTACTGGGGAGGAGCACAGATACGCAGTATTTT. It translates to CASLLGRSTDTQYF.

This clonotype was seen more than once but under ten times. CDR3 DNA: TGTGCCAGCAGTTACGGTCTTACGTGGTGGCAGTTCTTC. Translated, it gives CASSYGLTWWQFF. The gene calls are TRBV6-5 and TRBJ2-1; D call uncertain. CDR1 is MNHEY and CDR2 is SVGAGI in the germline V gene. There are 13 residues in the CDR3. The V end was cut by 2 bases, the J end by 12 bases, with 14 bases between.